The sequence of this TCR beta chain was determined in a study of vaccination and CD4 T cells after COVID-19. As for treatment: roughly ten-day PBMC culture with coronavirus spike peptide pools or control peptides (ViraFEST assay). As to this clonotype: Its specificity is unknown. At one end the junction does not follow the germline gene, possibly because of a read error.

The V gene's germline CDR1 is SGHTA and CDR2 FQGNSA. This CDR3 is 16 amino acids long. Study-wide results and caveats: Convalescent patients displayed a median about 86% of reactive clones emerging only post-vaccination.

Sequenced with the Oncomine TCR Beta short-read assay was DNA taken from cultured CD4+ T cells. TCRdb recomputed calls from the PCR reads with MiXCR, one row per CDR3 protein. Counted here are about 20,000 distinct CDR3 sequences, around 46% occurring once; the ten biggest clones make up about 4%. This TCR derives from a human donor who had recovered from COVID-19. The sequencing used CD4+ T cells from blood, cultured in vitro, collected before SARS-CoV-2 vaccination. The V and J genes are TRBV7-2 and TRBJ1-2, with 10 nucleotides matching TRBD1. The CDR3 DNA is TGTGCCAGCAGCATAGCGGCCGGGACAGGGGTGAGTGGCTACACCTTC. It translates to CASSIAAGTGVSGYTF.